This T cell receptor beta chain is from a study of radiotherapy plus CTLA-4 blockade in lung cancer. Study at large: Among patients, 15% to 20% showed objective responses, and roughly 30% had disease control.

Study-wide findings and caveats: Researchers report tumor-derived TCR clones expanding in blood after radiotherapy plus ipilimumab. With interferon-beta, early dynamics of blood T cell clones were reported to best predict response.

A note on this clone: Its antigen is unknown.

CDR3 size: 16 residues. Trimming cost V 5 bases and J 0 bases; bases outside gene matches: 8. CDR1 is MNHEY, CDR2 SMNVEV, per germline (reference sequence). Focal radiation and CTLA-4 blockade (ipilimumab) were tested in chemo-refractory metastatic non-small-cell lung cancer patients. Sequencing used immunoSEQ multiplex PCR; TCRdb keeps in-frame clones, though not all of them. The sample includes more than 90,000 clones, more than 75% seen only once; the top ten take about 3.5%. The receptor was isolated from a human donor with non-small cell lung cancer that progressed on radiotherapy plus ipilimumab. Some clones in this sample may be carry-over from other donors' samples. The chain recombines TRBV27 with TRBJ2-7; 9 positions match TRBD1. The sample in question was peripheral blood, obtained from a patient treated with radiotherapy plus ipilimumab. The CDR3 protein is CASSLKRQGGSYEQYF. The CDR3 coding sequence is TGTGCCAGCAGTCTGAAAAGACAGGGGGGCTCCTACGAGCAGTACTTC.